Given below is one T cell receptor beta chain in context. The sample holds a few counts of this clone. The target of this receptor is not known. No clone much larger than this one lies a single base away; base qualities are absent. V is pared back by 10 bases and J by 4 bases, with 16 bases lying between the germline termini. From a lookup of the germline V gene, CDR1 and CDR2 are ENHRY and SYGVKD. From the cysteine up to the phenylalanine, the CDR3 has a length of 14 residues. CDR3 DNA is the only sequence kept; it has 42 bases, read in frame from the first base. The CDR3 regions of human TCRbeta chains were analyzed by immunosequencing. On the authors' methods: Repertoire TCRs were matched against a reference library of SARS-CoV-2-specific TCRs generated with the MIRA antigen-specificity platform. Breadth meant the fraction of unique TCRs that were SARS-CoV-2-associated, whereas depth meant the fraction of total T cells that were SARS-CoV-2-associated. Each spike-specific TCR was assigned to its reactive spike region and to a CD4 or CD8 class using the MIRA data. Log10-transformed breadth and depth values were compared by one-way ANOVA with Sidak's multiple comparisons tests. TCRdb obtained this table from immuneACCESS and retained in-frame rearrangements with V and J assigned. These tables miss some clones; where compared with another copy, unresolved V genes account for less than half of the shortfall, and the remainder is unexplained. Clone size and V and J calls were adopted from that table, with D and trimming inferred from the DNA. The sample table shows about 120,000 clones, and about 88% are seen once. The ten largest clones capture 7.5% to 8% of the sample.

In the paper's terms, the time point label means: baseline before first vaccination. The vaccinee samples were drawn from two UK trials, COV001 and COV002, one of which was a single-blind randomized controlled phase 2/3 trial testing AZD1222 (ChAdOx1 nCoV-19) in healthy adults. Trial participant PBMC samples were collected at day 0 and day 28 after the second dose for TCRbeta chain sequencing. This record belongs to a study of T cell responses to AZD1222 COVID-19 vaccine (dated by TCRdb to about 2021). With respect to the entire study: AZD1222 recipients given second doses at about 4 weeks or at about 12 weeks were pooled, since spike-specific TCR depth and breadth were not found to differ between the two schedules. Trial participants were enrolled by age into 18-55, 56-69 and 70-plus year subgroups, with roughly 160, 29 and 62 TCR-sequenced participants respectively. A total of 240 or so trial participants underwent TCR sequencing, of whom about 200 had received two doses of AZD1222 and some 25 had received two doses of the MenACWY control vaccine.

Study-level results and caveats: Participants were mostly white British and included more females than males, and it was suggested by the authors that clonal diversity may have been underestimated. Nearly half of unique spike-specific TCRs reportedly recognized epitopes outside regions mutated in the B.1.351 and B.1.1.7 variants. Because no samples from the day 14 peak response were available, repertoires could be characterized only after the peak T cell response. The whole spike protein was spanned by vaccine-associated CD4 TCRs, and dominant responses were seen in regions 160-218 and 743-854. The 56-69-year group was small, and its depth increase did not reach significance, likely because of low power. Conclusions about previously exposed vaccinees were limited because only five to seven AZD1222 recipients were SARS-CoV-2 seropositive at baseline. After two AZD1222 doses, spike-specific TCR breadth and depth were significantly higher than at day 0 and than in MenACWY recipients.

The V and J genes are TRBV10-3 and TRBJ2-2, with the D call tentatively TRBD1 or TRBD2, each fitting 6 bases. The material was peripheral blood, obtained on day 0 of AZD1222 vaccination. The sequence was collected from an adult in good health. The DNA sequence is TGTGCCAGTAGGGGGGAGTTGGGCACCGGGGAGCTGTTTTTT. Its protein is CASRGELGTGELFF.